Shown below are 15 T cell receptor beta chains from a single sample sequenced in a study of follicular helper T cells after annual influenza vaccination (dated by TCRdb to between 2016 and 2019). What this sample's time point label stands for: 2014-2015 season, 7 days after vaccination. Libraries were prepared through the immunoSEQ multiplex PCR assay. As stored in TCRdb, this immuneACCESS dataset retains in-frame rearrangements with V and J assigned. A fraction of the clones does not appear; measured against another copy, unresolved V genes explain less than half of the discrepancy, and the remainder lacks a known reason. In all, the sample holds over a thousand clones, and about 63% of those were seen once. The top ten hold over 4% of the sample. This material consisted of CXCR5+ CD38+ circulating T follicular helper cells from blood, taken 7 days after influenza vaccination. The cell subset or site label for this specimen denotes: circulating Tfh, non-naive CD4+CXCR5+PD-1+ (ICOS+CD38+ or ICOS-CD38-). Receptor source: an adult who received the influenza vaccine.

The V and J genes are TRBV5-6 and TRBJ1-2; unclear D gene. Trimming took off 0 bases at V and 4 bases at J, with 4 bases between the two ends. This CDR3 is built from 12 residues. Germline lookup yields CDR1 SGHDT and CDR2 YYEEEE. In nucleotides, the CDR3 is TGTGCCAGCAGCTTGGCGGTCTATGGCTACACCTTC. Translation gives CASSLAVYGYTF.

The CDR3 coding sequence is TGTGCCAGCAGGGGCGAACAGGGAACAATTAACTATGGCTACACCTTC. Protein sequence: CASRGEQGTINYGYTF. The chain has TRBV28 and TRBJ1-2; the D gene is possibly TRBD1 (6 bases). The V end lost 6 bases, the J end lost 1 base, and 18 bases lay between the germline ends. The V gene's germline CDR1 is MDHEN and CDR2 SYDVKM. The CDR3 has 16 amino acids.

The rearrangement uses TRBV27 and TRBJ1-5; D gene unclear. The CDR3 runs 16 residues. Per the germline V gene, CDR1 is MNHEY and CDR2 is SMNVEV (reference sequence). V was shortened by 2 bases and J by 2 bases, with 13 bases between the two germline ends. The CDR3, as DNA: TGTGCCAGCAGTTTAGGAGGGTCTTATCGCAATCAGCCCCAGCATTTT. This translates into CASSLGGSYRNQPQHF.

The chain uses TRBV12-5 and TRBJ2-1; no firm D call. This CDR3 has 13 amino acids. Trimming took off 6 bases at V and 4 bases at J, with 10 bases between the two ends. From germline, CDR1 is LGHNT and CDR2 FRNRAP. The CDR3 DNA follows: TGTGCTAGTGGGGCCAGCGAATACAATGAGCAGTTCTTC. Amino acid sequence: CASGASEYNEQFF.

This chain uses TRBV18 with TRBJ1-1; maybe TRBD1 (6 bases). Trimming stripped 0 bases from V and 7 bases from J, with 15 bases between. This CDR3 is 15 amino acids long. Per germline, CDR1 KGHSH and CDR2 LQKENI. The CDR3 nucleotides read TGTGCCAGCTCACCACCCAAGAGGGGGACCAATGAAGCTTTCTTT. The encoded protein is CASSPPKRGTNEAFF.

V is TRBV6-1 and J is TRBJ2-1; TRBD1 matches 8 bases. V shed 6 bases and J 5 bases; nucleotides not matched to a gene: 6. CDR1 MNHNS and CDR2 SASEGT come from the germline V gene. The CDR3 consists of 14 residues. The CDR3 nucleotides read TGTGCCAGCAGGGCAGACAGGGGTAACAATGAGCAGTTCTTC. Translation gives CASRADRGNNEQFF.

This chain links TRBV6-6 with TRBJ2-5, with D maybe TRBD2 (5 bases). Germline-derived CDR1 and CDR2 are MNHNY and SVGAGI (reference sequence). V was pared by 8 bases and J by 1 base, with 14 bases between. CDR3 size: 14 residues. For the CDR3, the DNA is TGTGCCAGCTCTCGAGCGGAGCTCCAAGAGACCCAGTACTTC. Translation: CASSRAELQETQYF.

The chain uses TRBV28 and TRBJ1-1, with D tentatively TRBD1 (5 bases). Trimming removed 10 bases at V and 4 bases at J, with 16 bases between. Germline V gene lookup returns CDR1 MDHEN and CDR2 SYDVKM. The CDR3 contains 13 residues. CDR3 loop: CANPPQGCTEAFF. The CDR3 DNA is TGTGCCAACCCCCCCCAGGGTTGCACTGAAGCTTTCTTT.

This sequence joins TRBV28 and TRBJ1-1; possible D gene TRBD1, 5 bases. This CDR3 comprises 14 residues. The V gene lost 1 base and the J gene lost 7 bases, with 13 bases spanning the gap. CDR1 is MDHEN and CDR2 is SYDVKM in the germline V gene. CDR3 DNA sequence: TGTGCCAGCAGTTTATTGGGGCAGACTAGTGAAGCTTTCTTT. Its translation: CASSLLGQTSEAFF.

The gene calls are TRBV5-4 and TRBJ2-5; 7 nucleotides line up with TRBD2. The CDR3 runs to 15 residues. Germline V CDR1 and CDR2: SGHNT, YYREEE (reference sequence). V lost 2 bases to trimming and J lost 5 bases; unmatched junction nucleotides: 9. This chain's CDR3 is CASSFGGRSAETQYF. CDR3 in DNA: TGTGCCAGCAGCTTTGGCGGGAGAAGTGCGGAGACCCAGTACTTC.

This clone was seen a handful of times. The chain recombines TRBV5-1 with TRBJ1-1; 9 bases fit TRBD1. The V gene end was trimmed by 4 bases and the J gene end by 0 bases; junction bases not matched to a gene: 7. CDR1 is SGHRS and CDR2 is YFSETQ in the germline V gene. This CDR3 is 16 amino acids long. Here the CDR3 reads CASSKRQGGLNTEAFF. The CDR3 DNA follows: TGCGCCAGCAGCAAACGACAGGGGGGGTTGAACACTGAAGCTTTCTTT.

The chain links TRBV6-5 to TRBJ1-2; no firm D call. Germline CDR1 reads MNHEY; CDR2 reads SVGAGI. V was shortened by 8 bases and J by 0 bases, with 4 bases between the two germline ends. The CDR3 contains 11 residues. The CDR3 sequence is CASGANYGYTF. The CDR3 DNA reads as TGTGCCAGCGGGGCTAACTATGGCTACACCTTC.

This clone was counted a few times. This chain links TRBV19 with TRBJ1-5, with 9 positions matching TRBD1. V was pared by 5 bases and J by 4 bases, with 12 bases of the junction left unmatched. Germline V gene sequence: CDR1 LNHDA, CDR2 SQIVND (reference sequence). The CDR3 is made up of 17 amino acids. The CDR3 loop reads CASSPGQGRQQNQPQHF. For the CDR3, the DNA is TGTGCCAGTAGTCCCGGACAGGGGCGGCAGCAGAATCAGCCCCAGCATTTT.

The chain has TRBV28 and TRBJ2-3, with TRBD2 matching over 13 bases. Germline loops: CDR1 MDHEN, CDR2 SYDVKM. The J segment lost 8 bases and the V segment lost 6 bases, leaving 11 bases of the junction unmatched. The CDR3 extends over 16 amino acids. CDR3 loop: CASSLGLAGDRGTQYF. The CDR3, as DNA: TGTGCCAGCAGCCTCGGACTAGCGGGAGATCGGGGTACGCAGTATTTT.

J is TRBJ1-6 and V is TRBV21-1. TRBV21-1 is marked as a pseudogene. The CDR3 has 17 residues. CDR3 DNA: TGTGCCAGCAGGGCCGCGGTAGCTACACATACTAATTCACCCCTCCACTTT. It specifies CASRAAVATHTNSPLHF.